This TCR beta chain was recovered during a study of blood T cell repertoires in COVID-19 (dated by TCRdb to about 2020). About the full investigation: The collaborator samples originated in the United States, Italy and Spain and spanned the acute and convalescent phases of COVID-19. Samples were obtained from the ongoing ImmuneRACE study (first 160 participants) and from 950 to 1,500 subjects provided by 6 global collaborators. Where HLA class I and class II types were available, the types were taken from metadata supplied by the sample provider, not from assay-based typing. The sample metadata nearly always contained a de-identified subject ID, COVID-19 status, age in years and sex. The prospective study material was composed of cDNA or gDNA derived from T cells, B-cell-depleted T cells, or PBMCs. The dataset comprised deeply sampled blood TCRbeta repertoires from subjects exposed to, actively infected with, or recovered from COVID-19. The repertoires were released in a freely available public database meant as a resource for research on the immune response to SARS-CoV-2. The paper as a whole reports these results and caveats: The quantity of clinical and demographic metadata differed by source and by participant and was supplied without curation.

A note on this clone: Its antigen is unknown. Base qualities are not provided; no much larger clone lies one nucleotide away.

In the prospective study, participants were roughly 18 to 95 years old, resided in about two dozen geographic areas of the United States, and were enrolled through a virtual design. Cohort assignment in the prospective study relied on participant-reported clinical history from a screening survey and a study questionnaire. Recovered participants in ImmuneRACE Cohort 3 were defined by two consecutive negative NP/OP PCR tests, clearance by a healthcare professional, or resolution of symptoms. In the prospective study, whole blood, serum and a nasopharyngeal or oropharyngeal swab were collected from each participant by mobile phlebotomists. Over a roughly two-month period, participants in the prospective study had the option of providing additional blood draws and questionnaires. Before DNA extraction, prospective study blood samples were shipped either frozen or at room temperature. For CDR1 and CDR2, the germline V gene lists MGHRA and YSYEKL. The CDR3 runs 14 amino acids, cysteine and phenylalanine included. Only the CDR3 region is kept as DNA, spanning 42 bases read in frame from base 1. Relative to germline, V is missing 6 bases and J is missing 5 bases, with 7 bases of the junction outside any gene match.

TCRbeta CDR3 regions were amplified from genomic DNA using the immunoSEQ Assay, a bias-controlled multiplex PCR. As for how the authors treated the data: The number of nucleated cells in each sample was estimated by amplification of reference gene primers within the assay. To quantify the absolute abundance of each unique TCRbeta CDR3 rearrangement, sequence reads were collapsed and filtered. For each sample, productive Simpson clonality was calculated as the square root of Simpson's diversity index over productive rearrangements. TCRdb carries this immuneACCESS record with in-frame sequences only. Its versions omit some clonotypes, under half of them owing to an unresolved V gene in the studies checked, with the rest unexplained. D and trimming were read from the DNA, whereas the V and J calls and clone size are those reported in that table. The sample data list around 280,000 clones, and around 90% of these were observed just once. The biggest ten clones account for around 1.7% of the sample.

The TCR originated in a woman aged 40 to 49 who had recovered from COVID-19. The source material was PBMCs or T cells enriched from blood (not recorded which). The rearranged chain carries TRBV4-1 and TRBJ1-2, and 9 bases in between align with TRBD1. CDR3 region: CASRKPGQGYGYTF. The sequenced DNA: TGCGCCAGCAGGAAACCGGGACAGGGATATGGCTACACCTTC.